The clone carrying this TCR beta chain occurred a few times. The antigen is undetermined. The data stem from a study of cytomegalovirus exposure and HLA in healthy donors. Study outcomes and limitations: Among the most significant clusters, several appeared linked to common viral pathogens in a later analysis. Rare TCR sequences dominated, though some public TCRs recurred in many donors. Most of the TCR beta V segments (in an earlier analysis) were productive either about 87% or about 30% of the time. CMV serostatus stood as the only immune exposure information on hand.

The PCR was carried out with 60 Vbeta primers and 13 Jbeta primers. Clones were sequenced by immunoSEQ multiplex PCR, and TCRdb holds only the in-frame ones, with some missing. The table includes under 200,000 clones, 77% detected once. With V trimmed by 4 bases and J by 5 bases, 9 bases remained unmatched. Germline CDR1 MRHNA, CDR2 SNTAGT. This CDR3 is built from 15 residues. The clonotype comes from a male donor in good health and CMV-seropositive. V and J are TRBV6-4 and TRBJ2-7, with 9 bases aligning to TRBD1. The sample comprised PBMCs. CDR3 nucleotide sequence: TGTGCCAGCAGTGGGGGGACAGGGTCAACAGACGAGCAGTACTTC. This codes for CASSGGTGSTDEQYF.